This passage covers 11 T cell receptor beta chains from one sample sequenced in a study of blood T cells in healthy people across ages. The use of a sample-barcoded 5' primer and a J-beta primer mix characterized a second PCR of roughly 7 to 11 cycles. TCRdb passed the 5' RACE reads through MiXCR, listing each CDR3 protein once. The sample records about 970,000 distinct CDR3 sequences, just over 50% being singletons. Material: blood. The receptors come from a woman aged 55-69 years in good health.

This chain uses TRBV9 with TRBJ2-1, with 7 nucleotides matching TRBD1. CDR1 is SGDLS, CDR2 YYNGEE, per germline. V lost 6 bases, J lost 5 bases, and 8 bases stayed unmatched. The CDR3 is 14 residues long. CDR3 bases: TGTGCCAGCACCCGACAGGGAAGGCACAATGAGCAGTTCTTC. Its translation is CASTRQGRHNEQFF.

The chain carries TRBV29-1 and TRBJ1-2, with D possibly TRBD1 on 6 matching bases. Germline lookup yields CDR1 SQVTM and CDR2 ANQGSEA. Trimming removed 3 bases at V and 4 bases at J, with 27 bases between. The CDR3 is made up of 18 amino acids. The CDR3 bases are TGCAGCGTTGAGTCGGTCGGGTTGGGGGCCCTTATACTCTATGGCTACACCTTC. Translating it yields CSVESVGLGALILYGYTF.

The chain combines TRBV6-5 with TRBJ2-5; TRBD2 aligns across 7 bases. This CDR3 has 13 amino acids. The junction had 0 bases not matched to a gene; V was cut back by 2 bases and J by 3 bases. Germline V gene sequence: CDR1 MNHEY, CDR2 SVGAGI. This CDR3 is CASSYLAEETQYF. CDR3 bases: TGTGCCAGCAGTTACCTAGCGGAAGAGACCCAGTACTTC.

In this sample, this clonotype turned up a few times. The gene calls are TRBV20-1 and TRBJ2-2; D remains ambiguous. CDR3 length: 14 residues. Germline V lookup: CDR1 DFQATT, CDR2 SNEGSKA (reference sequence). The V gene lost 0 bases and the J gene lost 5 bases, with 10 bases spanning the gap. The CDR3: CSARESVSTGELFF. In DNA, the CDR3 is TGCAGTGCTAGAGAGTCAGTTTCTACCGGGGAGCTGTTTTTT.

This clonotype has only one observation. The CDR3 sequence: CASSLMASGNIQYF. The CDR3 DNA reads as TGTGCCAGCAGTTTAATGGCTAGCGGGAACATTCAGTACTTC. V is TRBV28 and J is TRBJ2-4; 8 nucleotides match TRBD2. With 2 bases clipped from V and 7 bases from J, the junction kept 4 bases outside the gene matches. In germline, CDR1 is MDHEN, CDR2 SYDVKM. The CDR3 is 14 amino acids.

The V gene is TRBV7-8, the J gene TRBJ2-1; D call uncertain. Germline V gene lookup returns CDR1 SGHVS and CDR2 FQNEAQ. The V end was cut by 7 bases, the J end by 8 bases, with 15 bases between. This CDR3 is 13 amino acids long. This CDR3 is CASKARLRHEQFF. The DNA for the CDR3 is TGTGCCAGCAAAGCCCGCTTAAGGCATGAGCAGTTCTTC.

The chain links TRBV7-7 to TRBJ2-4; 8 bases are shared with TRBD2. The end of the DNA fits TRBJ2-7 better, so the J call may be wrong. Germline V gene sequence: CDR1 SSHAT, CDR2 FNYEAQ (reference sequence). The CDR3 runs 13 residues. The CDR3 DNA is TGTGCCAGCAGCACGGGACTAGGCGGCGAGCAGTACTTC. Translating it yields CASSTGLGGEQYF.

This chain connects TRBV5-1 to TRBJ2-1; 7 nucleotides agree with TRBD1. V lost 2 bases, J lost 9 bases, and 5 bases stayed unmatched. Germline assignment: CDR1 SGHRS and CDR2 YFSETQ. The CDR3 loop spans 13 amino acids. The CDR3 protein is CASSFDRAVEQFF. The CDR3 DNA is TGCGCCAGCAGCTTTGACAGGGCGGTTGAGCAGTTCTTC.

This clonotype appeared a few times. The rearrangement joins TRBV6-2 or TRBV6-3 to TRBJ2-1, with D possibly being TRBD1 or TRBD2 (6 bases each). Germline V CDR1 and CDR2: MNHEY, SVGEGT. Deletions cut 7 bases from V and 7 bases from J, with 17 bases between. The CDR3 spans 14 residues. The CDR3 loop reads CASMGAGSDNEQFF. CDR3 nucleotides: TGTGCCAGCATGGGGGCCGGGAGTGATAATGAGCAGTTCTTC.

The gene calls are TRBV4-2 and TRBJ2-6; D uncertain. The CDR3 runs to 18 residues. Germline CDR1 is LGHNA and CDR2 is YNFKEQ. V lost 0 bases and J 1 base, leaving 13 bases between the germline ends. The CDR3 DNA follows: TGTGCCAGCAGCCAAGACGAGGCCAGCCTTTCTGGGGCCAACGTCCTGACTTTC. It codes for CASSQDEASLSGANVLTF.

A few counts support this clonotype. This chain uses TRBV4-2 with TRBJ2-5; no firm D call. V was shortened by 0 bases and J by 2 bases, with 10 bases between the two germline ends. The CDR3 loop spans 15 amino acids. CDR1 and CDR2 from the germline V gene are LGHNA and YNFKEQ. The CDR3 DNA reads as TGTGCCAGCAGCCAAGACGGATACTTTCAAGAGACCCAGTACTTC. This encodes CASSQDGYFQETQYF.